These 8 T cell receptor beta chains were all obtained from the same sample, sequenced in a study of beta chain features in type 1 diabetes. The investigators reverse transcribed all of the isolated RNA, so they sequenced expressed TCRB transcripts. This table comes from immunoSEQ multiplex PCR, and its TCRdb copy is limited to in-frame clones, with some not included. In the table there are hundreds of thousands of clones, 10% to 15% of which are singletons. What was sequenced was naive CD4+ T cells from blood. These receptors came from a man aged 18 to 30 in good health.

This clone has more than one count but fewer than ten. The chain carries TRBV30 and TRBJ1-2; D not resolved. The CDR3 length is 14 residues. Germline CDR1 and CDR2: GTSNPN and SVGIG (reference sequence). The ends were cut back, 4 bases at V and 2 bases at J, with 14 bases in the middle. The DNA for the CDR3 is TGTGCCTGGAATAGATATAGCCTCAACTATGGCTACACCTTC. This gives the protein CAWNRYSLNYGYTF. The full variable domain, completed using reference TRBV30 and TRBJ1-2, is SQTIHQWPATLVQPVGSPLSLECTVEGTSNPNLYWYRQAAGRGLQLLFYSVGIGQISSEVPQNLSASRPQDRQFILSSKKLLLSDSGFYLCAWNRYSLNYGYTFGSGTRLTVV.

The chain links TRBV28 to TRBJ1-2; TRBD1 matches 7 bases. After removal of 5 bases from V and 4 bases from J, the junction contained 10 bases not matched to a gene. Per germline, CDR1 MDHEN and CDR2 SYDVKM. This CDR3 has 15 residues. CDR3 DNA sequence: TGTGCCAGCAGTCAAACAGGGGTCCGTAGCTATGGCTACACCTTC. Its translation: CASSQTGVRSYGYTF.

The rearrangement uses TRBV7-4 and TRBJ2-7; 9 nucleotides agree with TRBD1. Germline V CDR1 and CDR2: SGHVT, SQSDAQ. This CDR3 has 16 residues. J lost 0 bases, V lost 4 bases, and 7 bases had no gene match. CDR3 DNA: TGTGCCAGCAGCTCTCTCGGGACAGGGCTCTCCTACGAGCAGTACTTC. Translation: CASSSLGTGLSYEQYF.

The CDR3 here is CASSFDGRYAGELFF. The CDR3 coding sequence is TGTGCCAGCAGCTTTGACGGGAGGTACGCCGGGGAGCTGTTTTTT. The chain recombines TRBV7-9 with TRBJ2-2; 7 bases agree with TRBD2. V trimming: 3 bases; J trimming: 6 bases; junction bases outside the gene matches: 7. CDR1 is SEHNR, CDR2 FQNEAQ, per germline (reference sequence). The CDR3 is made up of 15 amino acids. The full variable domain, with the rest looked up from reference TRBV7-9 and TRBJ2-2, is DTGVSQNPRHKITKRGQNVTFRCDPISEHNRLYWYRQTLGQGPEFLTYFQNEAQLEKSRLLSDRFSAERPKGSFSTLEIQRTEQGDSAMYLCASSFDGRYAGELFFGEGSRLTVL.

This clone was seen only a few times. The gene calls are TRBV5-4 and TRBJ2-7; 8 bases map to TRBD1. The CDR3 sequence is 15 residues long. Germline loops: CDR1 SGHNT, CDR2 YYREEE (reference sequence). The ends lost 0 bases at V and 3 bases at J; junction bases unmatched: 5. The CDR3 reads CASSLGPTGDYEQYF. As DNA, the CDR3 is TGTGCCAGCAGCTTGGGGCCGACAGGGGACTACGAGCAGTACTTC.

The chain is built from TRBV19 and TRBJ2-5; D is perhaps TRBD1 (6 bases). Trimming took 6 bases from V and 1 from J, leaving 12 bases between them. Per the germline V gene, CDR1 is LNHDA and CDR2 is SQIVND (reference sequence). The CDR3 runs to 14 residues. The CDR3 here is CASRPSQGQETQYF. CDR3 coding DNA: TGTGCCAGTAGACCGTCACAGGGCCAAGAGACCCAGTACTTC.

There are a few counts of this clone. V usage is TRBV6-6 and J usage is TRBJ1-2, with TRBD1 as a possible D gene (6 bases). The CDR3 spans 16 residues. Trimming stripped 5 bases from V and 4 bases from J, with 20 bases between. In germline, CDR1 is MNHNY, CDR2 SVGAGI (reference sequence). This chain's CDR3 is CASSQSWGLGGYGYTF. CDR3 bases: TGTGCCAGCAGTCAGTCCTGGGGGCTGGGCGGCTATGGCTACACCTTC.

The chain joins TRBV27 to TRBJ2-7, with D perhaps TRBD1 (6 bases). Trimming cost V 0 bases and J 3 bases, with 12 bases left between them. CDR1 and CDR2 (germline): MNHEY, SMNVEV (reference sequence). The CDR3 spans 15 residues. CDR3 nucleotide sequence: TGTGCCAGCAGTTTATCGTGGCAGGGGATCTACGAGCAGTACTTC. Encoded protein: CASSLSWQGIYEQYF.